Each of the 19 T cell receptor beta chains below was sequenced from the same sample in a study of cytomegalovirus exposure and HLA in healthy donors. Produced via immunoSEQ multiplex PCR; TCRdb's table is partial and in-frame only. The sample lists approximately 120,000 clones; 89% were seen once. Sample: PBMCs. These TCRs come from a young woman in good health and CMV-seronegative.

This clone was seen just once. This chain joins TRBV27 and TRBJ2-1, with D perhaps TRBD2 (5 bases). The ends were cut back, 2 bases at V and 4 bases at J, with 9 bases in the middle. Germline V gene sequence: CDR1 MNHEY, CDR2 SMNVEV (reference sequence). The CDR3 is 14 amino acids. The CDR3 DNA reads TGTGCCAGCAGTTTACGACTACCGTACAATGAGCAGTTCTTC. This codes for CASSLRLPYNEQFF.

The V call is TRBV5-1, the J call TRBJ1-5; D perhaps matches TRBD1 (5 bases). Trimming removed 3 bases from V and 5 bases from J, with 15 bases in between. CDR1 is SGHRS and CDR2 is YFSETQ in the germline V gene. The CDR3 consists of 15 residues. The CDR3 spells CASSSAGRPDQPQHF. For the CDR3, the DNA is TGCGCCAGCAGCTCGGCAGGGCGTCCCGATCAGCCCCAGCATTTT.

The chain joins TRBV4-1 to TRBJ2-7; weak D call: TRBD1 (5 bases). Trimming stripped 0 bases from V and 0 bases from J, with 9 bases between. Germline values: CDR1 MGHRA, CDR2 YSYEKL. The CDR3 runs 15 residues. The chain's CDR3 is CASSQEDSISYEQYF. CDR3 bases: TGCGCCAGCAGCCAAGAAGACAGTATCTCCTACGAGCAGTACTTC.

This clone was found a few times. V is TRBV11-3 and J is TRBJ2-1; 7 bases are shared with TRBD2. The ends lost 5 bases at V and 6 bases at J; junction bases unmatched: 13. Germline V lookup: CDR1 SGHNT, CDR2 YENEEA. The CDR3 consists of 16 residues. The CDR3: CASSPPGLAEVNEQFF. The CDR3 DNA reads TGTGCCAGCAGCCCCCCGGGGCTAGCGGAGGTCAATGAGCAGTTCTTC.

The chain recombines TRBV7-6 with TRBJ1-5; D remains ambiguous. The V end lost 0 bases, the J end lost 3 bases, and 9 bases lay between the germline ends. The CDR3 has 15 amino acids. Germline lookup yields CDR1 SGHVS and CDR2 FNYEAQ. CDR3 nucleotides: TGTGCCAGCAGCTTAGCCCGGGGATACAATCAGCCCCAGCATTTT. Its translation is CASSLARGYNQPQHF.

The chain links TRBV10-3 to TRBJ1-2, with 7 positions matching TRBD1. The CDR3 spans 15 residues. CDR1 is ENHRY and CDR2 is SYGVKD in the germline V gene. With V trimmed by 0 bases and J by 3 bases, 4 bases remained unmatched. CDR3 protein: CAISESTGEDYGYTF. CDR3 nucleotide sequence: TGTGCCATCAGTGAGTCTACAGGGGAGGACTATGGCTACACCTTC.

The chain employs TRBV21-1 and TRBJ2-5; the tabulated D call, TRBD2, remains unverified against the DNA. TRBV21-1 is shown as a pseudogene. CDR3 size: 14 residues. The CDR3 here is CASSKGGIQETQYF. CDR3 bases: TGTGCCAGCAGCAAAGGCGGGATCCAAGAGACCCAGTACTTC.

Here the CDR3 reads CASSLDNYNEQFF. The CDR3 DNA reads as TGTGCCAGCAGCTTGGACAACTACAATGAGCAGTTCTTC. The chain recombines TRBV11-3 with TRBJ2-1; D might be TRBD1 (5 bases). The CDR3 contains 13 residues. V was trimmed by 3 bases and J by 3 bases, leaving 6 bases between them. Germline V gives CDR1 SGHNT, CDR2 YENEEA.

The chain carries TRBV2 and TRBJ2-1; TRBD2 matches at 7 bases. Germline loops: CDR1 SNHLY, CDR2 FYNNEI. The CDR3 is 15 amino acids. J gave up 2 bases and V 1 base, and 2 bases lay outside the gene matches. CDR3 DNA sequence: TGTGCCAGCAGTGAAGTTGCGGGAGCCTACAATGAGCAGTTCTTC. This sequence encodes CASSEVAGAYNEQFF.

The J gene is TRBJ2-7, the V gene TRBV11-3; TRBD2 matches 7 bases. V shed 1 base, J shed 6 bases, and the junction held 3 bases outside the gene matches. Germline V lookup: CDR1 SGHNT, CDR2 YENEEA. This CDR3 spans 13 amino acids. The CDR3 loop is CASSLGTSAEQYF. The CDR3 nucleotides are TGTGCCAGCAGCTTAGGAACTAGCGCCGAGCAGTACTTC.

This chain uses TRBV12-2 with TRBJ1-4; the DNA was not used to check the table's D call, TRBD1. TRBV12-2 is a listed pseudogene. The CDR3 is 14 residues long. The CDR3, as DNA: TGTGCAAGTCGCGACACCCTTACTAATGAAAAACTGTTTTTT. It encodes CASRDTLTNEKLFF.

This chain connects TRBV7-2 to TRBJ1-4, with TRBD1 matching over 8 bases. The CDR3 contains 13 residues. Germline CDR1 is SGHTA and CDR2 is FQGNSA. V was clipped by 3 bases and J by 6 bases; unmatched bases: 0. The CDR3 region is CASSLTGDEKLFF. The CDR3 DNA sequence: TGTGCCAGCAGCTTGACAGGGGATGAAAAACTGTTTTTT.

The chain carries TRBV11-3 and TRBJ2-1; 7 bases line up with TRBD1. CDR1 and CDR2 from the germline V gene are SGHNT and YENEEA. The CDR3 runs to 15 residues. V was pared by 6 bases and J by 6 bases, with 11 bases of the junction left unmatched. The CDR3 loop reads CASSWTTGLGNEQFF. The CDR3 region has the DNA TGTGCCAGCAGTTGGACGACAGGGCTAGGCAATGAGCAGTTCTTC.

The rearrangement links TRBV2 to TRBJ2-1; TRBD2 is a possible D gene (7 bases). There are 13 residues in the CDR3. Trimming cost V 6 bases and J 9 bases, with 15 bases left between them. Germline loops: CDR1 SNHLY, CDR2 FYNNEI. The CDR3 here is CASSGPGGTEQFF. The CDR3 DNA reads as TGTGCCAGCAGCGGCCCGGGGGGCACTGAGCAGTTCTTC.

V gene TRBV7-3 combines with J gene TRBJ2-2, with 14 bases aligning to TRBD2. Germline CDR1 SGHTA, CDR2 FQGTGA. The CDR3 is 16 residues long. V lost 5 bases and J lost 7; bases outside the gene matches: 6. The CDR3 coding sequence is TGTGCCAGCAGCCCTGGACTAGCGGGAGGTGTCGGGGAGCTGTTTTTT. Translating it yields CASSPGLAGGVGELFF.

The chain is built from TRBV7-9 and TRBJ2-1, with a weak D call TRBD1 (5 bases). Germline V gives CDR1 SEHNR, CDR2 FQNEAQ (reference sequence). The CDR3 runs to 17 residues. Trimming took off 8 bases at V and 8 bases at J, with 28 bases between the two ends. CDR3 bases: TGTGCCAGCGGCCCACCGGTCCCGGGTCTAGGGGTGGATGAGCAGTTCTTC. It translates to CASGPPVPGLGVDEQFF.

The chain links TRBV9 to TRBJ2-6; 8 bases are a match to TRBD1. This CDR3 comprises 15 residues. V lost 1 base and J lost 4; bases outside the gene matches: 1. Germline lookup yields CDR1 SGDLS and CDR2 YYNGEE. CDR3 bases: TGTGCCAGCAGCGTACAGGGGGCCGGGGCCAACGTCCTGACTTTC. It translates to CASSVQGAGANVLTF.

The V call is TRBV30, the J call TRBJ2-7; 9 bases match TRBD2. V lost 2 bases and J lost 0; bases outside the gene matches: 2. The CDR3 has 14 residues. CDR1 is GTSNPN and CDR2 is SVGIG in the germline V gene (reference sequence). The CDR3 DNA follows: TGTGCCTGGAGTTGGACTAGCGCCTCCTACGAGCAGTACTTC. Translated: CAWSWTSASYEQYF.

The rearrangement joins TRBV7-9 to TRBJ2-2; 14 nucleotides align to TRBD2. This CDR3 is 18 amino acids long. Trimming at V came to 4 bases and at J to 3 bases, leaving 7 bases not matched to a gene. The V gene's germline CDR1 is SEHNR and CDR2 FQNEAQ (reference sequence). The CDR3 coding sequence is TGTGCCAGCAGCTCGGGACTAGCGGGAGTGGGGGACACCGGGGAGCTGTTTTTT. This codes for CASSSGLAGVGDTGELFF.